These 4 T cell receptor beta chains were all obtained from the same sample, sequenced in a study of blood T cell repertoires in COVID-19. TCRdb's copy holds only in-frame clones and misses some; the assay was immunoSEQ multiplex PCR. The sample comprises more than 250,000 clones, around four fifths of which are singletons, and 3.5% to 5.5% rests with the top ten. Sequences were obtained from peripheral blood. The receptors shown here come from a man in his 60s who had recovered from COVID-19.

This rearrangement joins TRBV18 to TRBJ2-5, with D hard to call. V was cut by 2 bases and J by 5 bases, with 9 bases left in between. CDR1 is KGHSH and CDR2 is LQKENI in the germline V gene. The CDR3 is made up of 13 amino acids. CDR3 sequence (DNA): TGTGCCAGCTCACCAAATTTCGGGGAGACCCAGTACTTC. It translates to CASSPNFGETQYF.

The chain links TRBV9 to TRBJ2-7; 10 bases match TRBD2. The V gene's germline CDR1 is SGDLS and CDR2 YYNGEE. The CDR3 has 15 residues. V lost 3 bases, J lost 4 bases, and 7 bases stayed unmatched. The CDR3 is CASSGRTSGHYEQYF. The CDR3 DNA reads TGTGCCAGCAGCGGCAGGACTAGCGGACATTACGAGCAGTACTTC.

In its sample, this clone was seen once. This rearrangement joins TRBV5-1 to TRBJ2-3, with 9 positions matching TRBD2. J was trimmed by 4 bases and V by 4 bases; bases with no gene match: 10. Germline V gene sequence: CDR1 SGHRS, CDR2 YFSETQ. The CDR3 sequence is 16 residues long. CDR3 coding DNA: TGCGCCAGCAGCCCAAGGATTAGCGGGAGTTCAGATACGCAGTATTTT. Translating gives CASSPRISGSSDTQYF. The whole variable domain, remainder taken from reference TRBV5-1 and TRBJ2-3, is KAGVTQTPRYLIKTRGQQVTLSCSPISGHRSVSWYQQTPGQGLQFLFEYFSETQRNKGNFPGRFSGRQFSNSRSEMNVSTLELGDSALYLCASSPRISGSSDTQYFGPGTRLTVL.

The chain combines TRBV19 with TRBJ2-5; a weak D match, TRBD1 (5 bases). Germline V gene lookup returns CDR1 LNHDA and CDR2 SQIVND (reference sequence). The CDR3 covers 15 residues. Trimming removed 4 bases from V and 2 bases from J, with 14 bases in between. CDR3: CASSKGARWQETQYF. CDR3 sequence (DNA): TGTGCCAGTAGTAAAGGGGCGCGGTGGCAAGAGACCCAGTACTTC.